One and the same sample provided the 17 T cell receptor beta chains below, sequenced in a study of glioma-infiltrating T cells. TCR alpha and beta CDR3 regions were amplified from RNA using iRepertoire nested multiplex PCR. TCRdb redid the calling of the multiplex PCR reads with MiXCR, one entry per CDR3 protein. The profile shows around 97,000 distinct CDR3 sequences, 25% to 30% of them singletons. Material: glioma tissue, nonneoplastic brain tissue, or PBMCs (not recorded which). All receptors derive from a human donor with low-grade glioma or glioblastoma, undergoing nonglioma brain surgery, or in good health (not recorded which).

This clonotype appeared many times. The chain uses TRBV7-2 and TRBJ1-1; D may be TRBD1 (6 bases). Germline V gene data show CDR1 as SGHTA and CDR2 as FQGNSA. The ends were cut back, 6 bases at V and 10 bases at J, with 18 bases in the middle. The length of the CDR3 is 13 residues. CDR3 nucleotide sequence: TGTGCCAGCAGGACAGGCCCCACAACGAGAGCTTTCTTT. Protein sequence: CASRTGPTTRAFF.

The gene calls are TRBV20-1 and TRBJ2-2; possible D gene TRBD1, 6 bases. V lost 6 bases, J lost 2 bases, and 13 bases lay in between. Germline CDR1 DFQATT, CDR2 SNEGSKA (reference sequence). The CDR3 runs 14 residues. CDR3 sequence (DNA): TGCAGTGCCGCCCCAGGGGTAAACACCGGGGAGCTGTTTTTT. It yields the protein CSAAPGVNTGELFF.

This clonotype was counted a few times. One end of the junction fails to match germline, which may point to a read error. The chain has TRBV3-1 and TRBJ1-2; 9 nucleotides match TRBD1. The CDR3 length is 18 residues. CDR1 is LGHDT, CDR2 YNNKEL, per germline (reference sequence). The CDR3 region has the DNA TGTGCCAGCAGCCAAGATCGCACAGGGGGCGCCCCTAACTCTGGCTACACCTTC. It encodes CASSQDRTGGAPNSGYTF.

This clonotype appeared many times. The J gene is TRBJ2-7, the V gene TRBV29-1; D is undetermined. The CDR3 is made up of 13 amino acids. Germline V CDR1 and CDR2: SQVTM, ANQGSEA. V lost 6 bases and J 7 bases, leaving 19 bases between the germline ends. CDR3 amino acids: CSVSTLLGGEQYF. The CDR3 DNA follows: TGCAGCGTCTCAACTTTACTTGGTGGGGAGCAGTACTTC.

This chain links TRBV11-2 with TRBJ2-1; D not resolved. Trimming removed 8 bases from V and 8 bases from J, with 10 bases in between. The length of the CDR3 is 11 residues. Germline lookup yields CDR1 SGHAT and CDR2 FQNNGV. The CDR3 DNA reads TGTGCCAGCGGATACAGCTATGAGCAGTTCTTC. Translating gives CASGYSYEQFF.

In regard to this clonotype: Relative to the germline gene, one junction end is altered; a read error may explain this. J is TRBJ1-1 and V is TRBV6-1; no clear D. This CDR3 is 14 amino acids long. Germline CDR1 MNHNS, CDR2 SASEGT. CDR3 sequence: CASSVQALSTKAFF. The CDR3 DNA is TGTGCCAGCAGTGTACAAGCACTGAGCACTAAAGCTTTCTTT.

Of note for this clonotype: Mismatch with germline at one junction end may stem from a read error. The chain links TRBV7-9 to TRBJ1-1; possible D gene TRBD1, 6 bases. The CDR3 is 18 amino acids. In germline, CDR1 is SEHNR, CDR2 FQNEAQ (reference sequence). This chain's CDR3 is CASSLYRQVARSNTEAFF. The CDR3 nucleotides read TGTGCCAGCAGCTTATACCGACAGGTGGCGCGTTCGAACACCGAAGCTTTCTTT.

Concerning this clonotype itself: This may be a read error, as it is one base from a much larger clone. V is TRBV6-2 or TRBV6-3 and J is TRBJ1-2; tentatively, D is TRBD1 (6 bases). Germline values: CDR1 MNHEY, CDR2 SVGEGT. The V end lost 11 bases, the J end lost 2 bases, and 24 bases lay between the germline ends. The CDR3 totals 16 residues. The CDR3 bases are TGTGCCGGCAATAGGCACCCGGACAGACAGAACTATGGCTACACCTTC. The encoded protein is CAGNRHPDRQNYGYTF.

As to this clonotype: A much larger clone differs by one base, so this may be a read error. The rearrangement joins TRBV6-1 to TRBJ1-5, with D possibly matching TRBD1 (5 bases). The germline V gene encodes CDR1 MNHNS and CDR2 SASEGT. CDR3 length: 15 amino acids. V was cut by 6 bases and J by 4 bases, with 16 bases left in between. The DNA of the CDR3 is TGTGCCAGCAGCAAGGACACGGGGGGAAATCAGCCCCAGCATTTT. This translates into CASSKDTGGNQPQHF.

This clonotype turned up a few times. The gene calls are TRBV5-1 and TRBJ1-2; no definite D call. The germline gives CDR1 SGHRS, CDR2 YFSETQ. Trimming removed 7 bases from V and 4 bases from J, with 11 bases in between. This CDR3 is built from 12 residues. The CDR3 spells CASGTSRYGYTF. In DNA form, the CDR3 reads TGCGCCAGCGGAACCTCCCGCTATGGCTACACCTTC. The full variable domain, rest sourced from reference TRBV5-1 and TRBJ1-2, is KAGVTQTPRYLIKTRGQQVTLSCSPISGHRSVSWYQQTPGQGLQFLFEYFSETQRNKGNFPGRFSGRQFSNSRSEMNVSTLELGDSALYLCASGTSRYGYTFGSGTRLTVV.

With regard to this clonotype: Possible read error: a much larger clone is one base away. The chain is built from TRBV20-1 and TRBJ1-1; 7 bases line up with TRBD1. In germline, CDR1 is DFQATT, CDR2 SNEGSKA (reference sequence). After removal of 5 bases from V and 2 bases from J, the junction contained 8 bases not matched to a gene. The CDR3 contains 14 residues. The CDR3 protein is CSALKGAGNTEAFF. The CDR3 DNA reads TGCAGTGCTTTAAAGGGGGCAGGAAACACTGAAGCTTTCTTT.

This clonotype was detected only a few times. The chain is built from TRBV7-2 and TRBJ2-2; D remains ambiguous. V gave up 1 base and J gave up 1 base, with 7 bases separating them. Germline lookup yields CDR1 SGHTA and CDR2 FQGNSA. This CDR3 contains 15 residues. CDR3 residues: CASSLDSGNTGELFF. In nucleotides, the CDR3 is TGTGCCAGCAGCTTAGACTCAGGGAACACCGGGGAGCTGTTTTTT.

The genes are TRBV19 and TRBJ1-1; maybe TRBD1 (5 bases). The CDR3 is 17 amino acids. Looked up from germline, CDR1 is LNHDA and CDR2 is SQIVND (reference sequence). V dropped 6 bases and J dropped 0 bases, with 20 bases sitting between them. CDR3 in DNA: TGTGCCAGTAGCCGCGCAAGGCCCCAGGGAATGAACACTGAAGCTTTCTTT. Translating gives CASSRARPQGMNTEAFF.

The CDR3 DNA follows: TGTGCCTGGATGTTACTCGGGGCGTCTCGGGAGTTCTTC. It specifies CAWMLLGASREFF. The chain carries TRBV30 and TRBJ2-1, with D tentatively TRBD1 or TRBD2 (5 bases each). The CDR3 has 13 amino acids. Trimming shortened V by 4 bases and J by 14 bases, and 21 bases separated the two germline ends. Germline lookup yields CDR1 GTSNPN and CDR2 SVGIG (reference sequence).

This clonotype came up many times. The chain links TRBV7-2 to TRBJ1-6; tentatively, D is TRBD1 (5 bases). This CDR3 is 14 amino acids long. Germline V gene lookup returns CDR1 SGHTA and CDR2 FQGNSA. Trimming took off 3 bases at V and 9 bases at J, with 12 bases between the two ends. The CDR3 DNA sequence: TGTGCCAGCAGCTTCGGCAGGGAAGCTTCACCCCTCCACTTT. Encoded protein: CASSFGREASPLHF.

The chain employs TRBV28 and TRBJ1-5; the D gene is possibly TRBD1 (6 bases). The CDR3 is made up of 12 amino acids. In germline, CDR1 is MDHEN, CDR2 SYDVKM. V dropped 10 bases and J dropped 6 bases, with 13 bases sitting between them. The CDR3: CATEGGPQPQHF. The CDR3, as DNA: TGTGCCACTGAGGGGGGCCCTCAGCCCCAGCATTTT.

This clonotype has ten or more counts. CDR3 in DNA: TGTGCCAGCAGTCCTCCCGGACTAGCGGGGGTTCGAGAGCAGTTCTTC. Its translation is CASSPPGLAGVREQFF. The V call is TRBV6-1, the J call TRBJ2-1; 13 bases fit TRBD2. The CDR3 consists of 16 residues. The V gene end was trimmed by 5 bases and the J gene end by 10 bases; junction bases not matched to a gene: 11. Germline lookup yields CDR1 MNHNS and CDR2 SASEGT.